Sequencing of this TCR beta chain was carried out in a study of shared clonotypes between healthy human individuals. About the research overall: Donors were a couple of women and a few men aged 18 to 49.

Healthy adults negative for HIV, lacking recent acute infections or vaccinations, served as donors. Every donor, a Caucasian adult, lived in Nashville, Tennessee. The assay was immunoSEQ multiplex PCR, and TCRdb's table has in-frame clones only and misses some. Of about 1 million clones detected, roughly 75% appear once; the ten largest clones hold about 1.5%. Notes on this clone: Its antigen is not identified. The identical CDR3 is also encoded by other nucleotide sequences in the sample.

Germline CDR1 reads MNHEY; CDR2 reads SVGAGI. The ends were cut back, 10 bases at V and 3 bases at J, with 13 bases in the middle. The CDR3 totals 12 residues. Study outcomes and limitations: Genetic and exposure-history diversity was limited by the small donor number.

Sequenced: memory CD4+ T cells sorted from blood. This sample's subset: CD45RA-negative fraction. The receptor was derived from a man aged 18 to 30 in good health. This chain uses TRBV6-5 with TRBJ2-7, with D possibly matching TRBD1 (7 bases). The CDR3 spells CATTGRRYEQYF. The CDR3 bases are TGTGCCACGACAGGGAGGCGCTACGAGCAGTACTTC.